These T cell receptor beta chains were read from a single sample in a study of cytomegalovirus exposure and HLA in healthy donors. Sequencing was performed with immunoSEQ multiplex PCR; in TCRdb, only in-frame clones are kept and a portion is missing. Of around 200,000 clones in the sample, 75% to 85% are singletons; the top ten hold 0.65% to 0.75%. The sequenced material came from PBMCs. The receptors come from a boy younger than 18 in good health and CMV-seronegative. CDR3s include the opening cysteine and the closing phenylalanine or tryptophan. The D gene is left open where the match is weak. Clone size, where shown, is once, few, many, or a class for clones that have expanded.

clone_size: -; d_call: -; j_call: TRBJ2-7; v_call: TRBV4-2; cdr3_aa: CASSQVLREQYF; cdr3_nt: TGTGCCAGCAGCCAAGTTCTTCGGGAGCAGTACTTC
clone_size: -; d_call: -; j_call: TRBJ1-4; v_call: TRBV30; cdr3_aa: CAWSPYTVDSEKLFF; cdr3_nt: TGTGCCTGGAGCCCCTATACCGTGGACAGTGAAAAACTGTTTTTT
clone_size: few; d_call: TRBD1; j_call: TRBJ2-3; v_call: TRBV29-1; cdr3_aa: CSVGQGFIGTDTQYF; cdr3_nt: TGCAGCGTCGGACAGGGTTTTATCGGGACAGATACGCAGTATTTT
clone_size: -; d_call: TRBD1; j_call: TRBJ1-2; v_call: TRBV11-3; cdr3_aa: CASSSGQGAGNYGYTF; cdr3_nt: TGTGCCAGCAGCTCCGGACAGGGGGCTGGTAACTATGGCTACACCTTC
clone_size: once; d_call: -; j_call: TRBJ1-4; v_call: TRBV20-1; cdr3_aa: CSAKREEKLFF; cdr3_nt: TGCAGTGCGAAAAGGGAGGAAAAACTGTTTTTT
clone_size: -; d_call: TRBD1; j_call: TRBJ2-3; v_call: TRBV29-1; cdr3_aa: CSVERGTGSADTQYF; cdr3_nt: TGCAGCGTCGAACGCGGGACAGGGTCCGCAGATACGCAGTATTTT
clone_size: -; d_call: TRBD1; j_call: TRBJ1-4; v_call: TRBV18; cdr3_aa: CASSPPQGAGEKLFF; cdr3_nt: TGTGCCAGCTCACCACCCCAGGGGGCCGGTGAAAAACTGTTTTTT
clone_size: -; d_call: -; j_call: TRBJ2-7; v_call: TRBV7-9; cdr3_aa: CSSSLSQTYEQYF; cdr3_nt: TGTTCCAGCAGCTTATCACAGACCTACGAGCAGTACTTC
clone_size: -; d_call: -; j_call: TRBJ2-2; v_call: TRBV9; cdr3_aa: CASSQTSTGELFF; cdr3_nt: TGTGCCAGCAGCCAGACAAGCACCGGGGAGCTGTTTTTT
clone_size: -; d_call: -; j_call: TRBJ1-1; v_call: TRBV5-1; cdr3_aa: CASSSLGLNTEAFF; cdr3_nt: TGCGCCAGCAGCTCCCTAGGTCTGAACACTGAAGCTTTCTTT
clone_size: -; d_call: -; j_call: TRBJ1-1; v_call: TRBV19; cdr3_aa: CASSIDRSMNTEAFF; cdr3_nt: TGTGCCAGTAGTATTGACAGGTCGATGAACACTGAAGCTTTCTTT
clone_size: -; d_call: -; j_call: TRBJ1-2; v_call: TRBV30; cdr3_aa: CASNRGGRGDGYTF; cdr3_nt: TGTGCCTCCAACCGGGGAGGACGGGGCGATGGCTACACCTTC
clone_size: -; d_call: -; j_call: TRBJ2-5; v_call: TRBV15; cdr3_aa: CATSRVGSQETQYF; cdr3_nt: TGTGCCACCAGCAGAGTGGGGAGCCAAGAGACCCAGTACTTC
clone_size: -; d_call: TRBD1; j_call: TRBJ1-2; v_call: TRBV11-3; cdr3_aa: CASRKTGTGSGYTF; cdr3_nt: TGTGCCAGCAGAAAAACCGGGACAGGGTCTGGCTACACCTTC
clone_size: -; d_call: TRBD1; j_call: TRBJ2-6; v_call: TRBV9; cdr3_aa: CASSFRDRGTGSGANVLTF; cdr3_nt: TGTGCCAGCAGCTTCCGGGACAGGGGGACCGGTTCTGGGGCCAACGTCCTGACTTTC
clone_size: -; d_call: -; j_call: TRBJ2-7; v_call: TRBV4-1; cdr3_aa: CASSQDGLTYEQYF; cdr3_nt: TGCGCCAGCAGCCAAGATGGACTGACCTACGAGCAGTACTTC
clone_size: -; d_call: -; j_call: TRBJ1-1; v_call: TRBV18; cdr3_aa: CASAPNWNTEAFF; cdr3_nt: TGTGCCAGTGCCCCAAACTGGAACACTGAAGCTTTCTTT
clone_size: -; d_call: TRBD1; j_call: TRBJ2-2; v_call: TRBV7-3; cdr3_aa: CASSLKRDRGTGELFF; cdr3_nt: TGTGCCAGCAGCTTAAAACGGGACAGAGGGACCGGGGAGCTGTTTTTT
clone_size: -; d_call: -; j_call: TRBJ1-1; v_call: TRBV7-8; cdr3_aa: CASSSRTEAFF; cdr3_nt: TGTGCCAGCAGCTCTCGCACTGAAGCTTTCTTT
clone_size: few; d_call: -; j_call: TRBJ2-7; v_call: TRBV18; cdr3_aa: CASSPTAGLPYEQYF; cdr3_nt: TGTGCCAGCTCACCGACAGCGGGCCTTCCCTACGAGCAGTACTTC
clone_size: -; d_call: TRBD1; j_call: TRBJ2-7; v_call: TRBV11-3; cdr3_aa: CASSSRGTGSYEQYF; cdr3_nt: TGTGCCAGCAGCTCACGGGGGACAGGGTCCTACGAGCAGTACTTC
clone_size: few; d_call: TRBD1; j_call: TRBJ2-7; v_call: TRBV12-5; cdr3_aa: CASYAGGTGEMEQYF; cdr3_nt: TGTGCTAGTTACGCCGGAGGGACAGGGGAAATGGAGCAGTACTTC
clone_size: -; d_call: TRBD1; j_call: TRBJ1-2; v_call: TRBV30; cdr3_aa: CAWSATLSWDRAYGYTF; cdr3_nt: TGTGCCTGGAGTGCCACTCTCTCCTGGGACAGGGCCTATGGCTACACCTTC
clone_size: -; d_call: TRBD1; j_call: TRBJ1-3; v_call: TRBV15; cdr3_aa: CATSSLRTGPSGNTIYF; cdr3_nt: TGTGCCACCAGCAGCCTAAGGACAGGGCCCTCTGGAAACACCATATATTTT
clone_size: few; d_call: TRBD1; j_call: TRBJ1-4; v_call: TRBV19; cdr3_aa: CASSRDRDLPPTTNEKLFF; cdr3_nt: TGTGCCAGTAGTCGGGACAGGGACCTCCCTCCCACAACTAATGAAAAACTGTTTTTT
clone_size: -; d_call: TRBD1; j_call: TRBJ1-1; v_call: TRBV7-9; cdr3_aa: CASSLGPGQGNTEAFF; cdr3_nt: TGTGCCAGCAGCTTAGGGCCGGGACAGGGGAACACTGAAGCTTTCTTT
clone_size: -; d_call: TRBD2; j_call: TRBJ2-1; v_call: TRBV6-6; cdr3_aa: CASGGGGWRNEQFF; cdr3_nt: TGTGCCAGCGGGGGGGGAGGGTGGCGAAATGAGCAGTTCTTC
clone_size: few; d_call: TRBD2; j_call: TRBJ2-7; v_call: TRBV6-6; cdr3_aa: CASSYEGGSSYEQYF; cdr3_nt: TGTGCCAGCAGTTACGAAGGCGGGAGTTCCTACGAGCAGTACTTC
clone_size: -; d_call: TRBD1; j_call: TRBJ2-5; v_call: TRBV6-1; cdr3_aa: CASSGLTGIGETQYF; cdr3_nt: TGTGCCAGCAGCGGGCTGACAGGGATTGGGGAGACCCAGTACTTC
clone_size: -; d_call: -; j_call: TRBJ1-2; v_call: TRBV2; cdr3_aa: CASRRGRVSYGYTF; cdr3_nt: TGTGCCAGCAGGCGGGGCAGGGTTTCCTATGGCTACACCTTC
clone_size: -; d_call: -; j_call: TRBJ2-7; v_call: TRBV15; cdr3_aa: CATSRDLASGEQYF; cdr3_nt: TGTGCCACCAGCAGAGATCTGGCCAGCGGGGAGCAGTACTTC
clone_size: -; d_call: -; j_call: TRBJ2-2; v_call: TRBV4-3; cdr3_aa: CASSQAGGGGELFF; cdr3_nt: TGCGCCAGCAGCCAAGCCGGAGGTGGCGGGGAGCTGTTTTTT
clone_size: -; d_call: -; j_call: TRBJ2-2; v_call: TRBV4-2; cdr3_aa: CASSQDRGGWTGELFF; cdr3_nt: TGTGCCAGCAGCCAAGACCGAGGGGGATGGACCGGGGAGCTGTTTTTT
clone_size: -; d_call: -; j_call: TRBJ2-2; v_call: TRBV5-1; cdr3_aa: CASSLDPGTQNTGELFF; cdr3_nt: TGCGCCAGCAGCTTGGACCCCGGGACACAGAACACCGGGGAGCTGTTTTTT
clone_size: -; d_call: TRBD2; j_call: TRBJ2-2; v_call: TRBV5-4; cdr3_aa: CASSLAGLYTGELFF; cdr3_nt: TGTGCCAGCAGCTTAGCGGGGCTTTACACCGGGGAGCTGTTTTTT